The 11 T cell receptor beta chains below come from one sample, sequenced in a study of OX40 agonist ivuxolimab in advanced cancers. The method was immunoSEQ multiplex PCR; TCRdb's version includes in-frame clones alone and lacks a portion of them. The sample includes around 56,000 clones, over 75% of them seen just once. The input for sequencing was CD4+ or CD8+ T cells sorted from blood, taken in a trial of the OX40 agonist ivuxolimab. These receptors all come from an adult with an advanced solid tumor such as melanoma, head and neck, liver or kidney cancer.

This chain uses TRBV7-8 with TRBJ1-1, with no clear D. V shed 2 bases and J shed 1 base, with 17 bases lying between them. Per germline, CDR1 SGHVS and CDR2 FQNEAQ. The CDR3 extends over 17 amino acids. This chain's CDR3 is CASSLFTVDLSNTEAFF. CDR3 nucleotide sequence: TGTGCCAGCAGCTTATTCACCGTTGACCTTTCGAACACTGAAGCTTTCTTT.

CDR3 nucleotide sequence: TGTGCCAGCAGTGAAGCGCCGGGGCAGATCAATCAGCCCCAGCATTTT. It translates to CASSEAPGQINQPQHF. The rearrangement links TRBV2 to TRBJ1-5; D is possibly TRBD1 (5 bases). Trimming removed 0 bases from V and 3 bases from J, with 12 bases in between. Germline CDR1 is SNHLY and CDR2 is FYNNEI. The CDR3 is made up of 16 amino acids. Complete variable domain (other parts from reference TRBV2 and TRBJ1-5): EPEVTQTPSHQVTQMGQEVILRCVPISNHLYFYWYRQILGQKVEFLVSFYNNEISEKSEIFDDQFSVERPDGSNFTLKIRSTKLEDSAMYFCASSEAPGQINQPQHFGDGTRLSIL.

The chain is built from TRBV27 and TRBJ2-3; 12 bases map to TRBD2. Germline loops: CDR1 MNHEY, CDR2 SMNVEV (reference sequence). The V and J ends lost 7 bases and 4 bases, in that order; junction bases with no gene match: 6. This CDR3 is 15 amino acids long. CDR3 protein: CASMQTSGGSDTQYF. CDR3 nucleotide sequence: TGTGCCAGCATGCAGACTAGCGGGGGTTCAGATACGCAGTATTTT.

By share, this clone ranks as medium-sized. The chain links TRBV7-3 to TRBJ2-1; D possibly corresponds to TRBD2 (5 bases). V shed 1 base and J shed 2 bases, with 9 bases lying between them. This CDR3 comprises 15 residues. CDR1 and CDR2 (germline): SGHTA, FQGTGA. CDR3 in amino acids: CASSLIASTYNEQFF. The CDR3 DNA follows: TGTGCCAGCAGCTTAATAGCGTCGACCTACAATGAGCAGTTCTTC.

The chain carries TRBV1 and TRBJ1-5. TRBV1 is recorded as a pseudogene. The CDR3 is 14 residues long. The CDR3 reads CTSSQVGGGEPQHF. The CDR3 DNA sequence: TGCACCAGCAGCCAAGTTGGAGGAGGGGAACCCCAGCATTTT.

The chain links TRBV4-1 to TRBJ2-7, with 7 bases lining up with TRBD1. V trimming: 4 bases; J trimming: 4 bases; junction bases outside the gene matches: 7. Looked up from germline, CDR1 is MGHRA and CDR2 is YSYEKL. The CDR3 covers 14 residues. As DNA, the CDR3 is TGCGCCAGCAGCCCCAGACAGGGTACGTACGAGCAGTACGTC. Translating gives CASSPRQGTYEQYV.

V and J are TRBV4-1 and TRBJ2-3; tentative D call: TRBD2 (6 bases). This CDR3 has 16 amino acids. Germline V lookup: CDR1 MGHRA, CDR2 YSYEKL. V dropped 1 base and J dropped 3 bases, with 14 bases sitting between them. Here the CDR3 reads CASSQVFLGGTDTQYF. The CDR3 nucleotides are TGCGCCAGCAGCCAAGTTTTCCTGGGAGGAACAGATACGCAGTATTTT.

There are a few counts of this clone. The genes are TRBV2 and TRBJ2-1; 8 bases are shared with TRBD2. The CDR3 loop spans 17 amino acids. The germline CDR1 and CDR2 sequences are SNHLY and FYNNEI. V lost 2 bases to trimming and J lost 6 bases; unmatched junction nucleotides: 12. CDR3 coding DNA: TGTGCCAGCAGTGAAATCACTAGCGGCTCAGCCCTCAATGAGCAGTTCTTC. It yields the protein CASSEITSGSALNEQFF.

The rearrangement uses TRBV5-1 and TRBJ2-1; 16 bases map to TRBD2. CDR3 size: 19 residues. Germline assignment: CDR1 SGHRS and CDR2 YFSETQ. Germline trimming cut 3 bases from V and 0 bases from J; bases unmatched to any gene: 6. CDR3 residues: CASSSGLAGGLGSYNEQFF. CDR3 nucleotides: TGCGCCAGCAGCTCGGGACTAGCGGGGGGGCTCGGCTCCTACAATGAGCAGTTCTTC.

The chain carries TRBV27 and TRBJ2-4; D gene ambiguous. Germline V gene data show CDR1 as MNHEY and CDR2 as SMNVEV (reference sequence). V lost 0 bases, J lost 7 bases, and 7 bases lay in between. The CDR3 is 13 amino acids. CDR3 nucleotides: TGTGCCAGCAGTTTATCGGTCTGGAACATTCAGTACTTC. Residues: CASSLSVWNIQYF.

J is TRBJ1-2 and V is TRBV5-4; tentatively, D is TRBD1 (5 bases). Germline assignment: CDR1 SGHNT and CDR2 YYREEE (reference sequence). Trimming took 4 bases from V and 6 from J, leaving 16 bases between them. The CDR3 consists of 14 residues. The CDR3 bases are TGTGCCAGCAGCCAAGCCGGGGGGACTCATGGCTACACCTTC. Translating gives CASSQAGGTHGYTF. Using reference TRBV5-4 and TRBJ1-2 for the parts outside the CDR3, the full variable domain is ETGVTQSPTHLIKTRGQQVTLRCSSQSGHNTVSWYQQALGQGPQFIFQYYREEENGRGNFPPRFSGLQFPNYSSELNVNALELDDSALYLCASSQAGGTHGYTFGSGTRLTVV.